This TCR beta chain was recovered during a study of T-cell memory formation after mild COVID-19. This clonotype was counted only a few times. The target antigen is unknown. The length of the CDR3 is 13 residues. V was shortened by 5 bases and J by 4 bases, with 10 bases between the two germline ends. Germline lookup yields CDR1 MNHEY and CDR2 SVGEGT. 5'RACE primed at constant segments yielded TCR alpha and TCR beta cDNA libraries bearing sample barcodes and UMIs. TCRdb passed the 5' RACE reads through MiXCR, listing each CDR3 protein once. The sample consists of 50,000 or so distinct CDR3 sequences, approximately 30% of them appearing once. Notes on the study in general: CD4+ contracting clones lay mainly in CM and EM, CD8+ ones in EMRA.

The sequenced material came from PBMCs or a T cell subset sorted from them (not recorded which). The clonotype comes from a man between 18 and 35 years old who had mild COVID-19 (a few samples of this study predate the infection). Cell type and time point are not known. This rearrangement joins TRBV6-2 or TRBV6-3 to TRBJ2-3; D ambiguous. The CDR3 DNA follows: TGTGCCAGCAGTAGAGCGTATGCAGATACGCAGTATTTT. The encoded protein is CASSRAYADTQYF.